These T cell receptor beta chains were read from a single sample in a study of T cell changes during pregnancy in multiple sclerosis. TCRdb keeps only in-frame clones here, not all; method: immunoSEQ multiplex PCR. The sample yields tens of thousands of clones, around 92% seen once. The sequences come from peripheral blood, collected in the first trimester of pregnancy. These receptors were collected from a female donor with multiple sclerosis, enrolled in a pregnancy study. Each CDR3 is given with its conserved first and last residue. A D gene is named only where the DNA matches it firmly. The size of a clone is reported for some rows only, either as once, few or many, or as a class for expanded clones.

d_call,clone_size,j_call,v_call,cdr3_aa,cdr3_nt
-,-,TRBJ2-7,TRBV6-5,CASSYDSVSYEQYF,TGTGCCAGCAGTTACGACTCGGTCTCCTACGAGCAGTACTTC
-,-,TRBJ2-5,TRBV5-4,CASSSPRVGGETQYF,TGTGCCAGCAGCTCGCCGCGAGTAGGAGGAGAGACCCAGTACTTC
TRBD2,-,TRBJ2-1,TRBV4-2,CASSQEGGGSYNEQFF,TGTGCCAGCAGCCAAGAGGGCGGGGGCTCCTACAATGAGCAGTTCTTC
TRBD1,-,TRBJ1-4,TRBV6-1,CASSEKGTGRQFF,TGTGCCAGCAGTGAAAAGGGGACAGGCCGGCAGTTTTTT
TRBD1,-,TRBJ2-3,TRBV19,CASRDRGTDTQYF,TGTGCCAGTAGGGACAGGGGTACAGATACGCAGTATTTT
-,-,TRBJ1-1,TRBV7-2,CASSPREQPNTEAFF,TGTGCCAGCAGCCCAAGGGAGCAGCCGAACACTGAAGCTTTCTTT
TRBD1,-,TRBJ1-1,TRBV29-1,CSADRVSTEAFF,TGCAGCGCTGACAGGGTGAGCACTGAAGCTTTCTTT
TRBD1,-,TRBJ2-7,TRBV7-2,CASSVTGGVYEQYF,TGTGCCAGCAGCGTGACAGGGGGGGTCTACGAGCAGTACTTC
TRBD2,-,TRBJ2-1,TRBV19,CASSPSGSSYNEQFF,TGTGCCAGTAGTCCGAGCGGGAGCTCCTACAATGAGCAGTTCTTC
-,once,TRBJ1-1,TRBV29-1,CVTQEGNTEAFF,TGCGTAACGCAGGAGGGGAACACTGAAGCTTTCTTT
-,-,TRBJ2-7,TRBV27,CASSRSRQSSYEQYF,TGTGCCAGCAGTCGCTCCCGACAGAGCTCCTACGAGCAGTACTTC
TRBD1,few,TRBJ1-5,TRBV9,CASSVGTGLNQPQHF,TGTGCCAGCAGCGTAGGGACAGGACTAAATCAGCCCCAGCATTTT
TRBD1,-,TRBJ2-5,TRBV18,CASSPPRTGGVETQYF,TGTGCCAGCTCACCACCGAGGACAGGGGGCGTAGAGACCCAGTACTTC
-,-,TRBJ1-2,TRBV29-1,CSVEQGSYGYTF,TGCAGCGTTGAACAGGGAAGCTATGGCTACACCTTC
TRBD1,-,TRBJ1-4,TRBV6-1,CASSEADRGGKLFF,TGTGCCAGCAGTGAAGCGGACAGGGGGGGAAAACTGTTTTTT
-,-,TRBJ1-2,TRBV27,CASSLSGALYGYTF,TGTGCCAGCAGTTTATCGGGCGCACTTTATGGCTACACCTTC
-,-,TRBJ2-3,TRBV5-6,CAASVQGRDTQYF,TGTGCCGCCAGCGTCCAGGGGAGAGATACGCAGTATTTT
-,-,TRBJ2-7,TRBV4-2,CASSPDRDYEQYF,TGTGCCAGCAGCCCGGACAGAGACTACGAGCAGTACTTC
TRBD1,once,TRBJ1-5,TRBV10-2,CASARDRGPQPQHF,TGCGCCAGCGCCCGGGACAGGGGACCGCAGCCCCAGCATTTT
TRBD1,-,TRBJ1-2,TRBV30,CAWSVSLGRGHLGYTF,TGTGCCTGGAGTGTATCTCTGGGCAGGGGGCACCTCGGCTACACCTTC
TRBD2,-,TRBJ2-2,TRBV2,CASGSEQAGGGWTGELFF,TGTGCCAGCGGGAGTGAGCAAGCGGGGGGTGGATGGACCGGGGAGCTGTTTTTT
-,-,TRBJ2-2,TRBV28,CASSPARGDTGELFF,TGTGCCAGCAGTCCTGCTAGGGGCGACACCGGGGAGCTGTTTTTT
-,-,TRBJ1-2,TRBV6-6,CASSYHPRTVGYTF,TGTGCCAGCAGTTACCACCCCCGGACAGTGGGGTACACCTTC
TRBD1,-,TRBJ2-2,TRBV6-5,CASSARTGVTGELFF,TGTGCCAGCAGTGCCCGGACAGGGGTCACCGGGGAGCTGTTTTTT
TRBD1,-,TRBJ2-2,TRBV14,CASSRGQGWTGELFF,TGTGCCAGCAGCCGCGGACAGGGATGGACCGGGGAGCTGTTTTTT
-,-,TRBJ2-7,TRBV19,CASSMGDRRTTLGEQYF,TGTGCCAGTAGTATGGGAGACAGGCGGACGACCCTAGGCGAGCAGTACTTC
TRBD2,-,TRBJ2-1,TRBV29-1,CSVLSGYGTSGYSYNEQFF,TGCAGCGTCCTATCCGGATACGGGACTAGCGGGTACTCCTACAATGAGCAGTTCTTC
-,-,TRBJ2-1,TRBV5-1,CASSPGDSLYNEQFF,TGCGCCAGCAGCCCGGGGGACAGTCTTTACAATGAGCAGTTCTTC
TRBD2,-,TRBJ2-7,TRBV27,CASSLRLAGNYEQYF,TGTGCCAGCAGTTTAAGACTAGCGGGAAACTACGAGCAGTACTTC
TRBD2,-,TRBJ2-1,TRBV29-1,CSVLSGGAGEQFF,TGCAGCGTGCTTAGCGGGGGGGCTGGTGAGCAGTTCTTC
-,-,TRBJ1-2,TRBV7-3,CASSLAYSPWGYTF,TGTGCCAGCAGCTTAGCATACAGCCCCTGGGGCTACACCTTC
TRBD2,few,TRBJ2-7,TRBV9,CASSVELAGALGEQYF,TGTGCCAGCAGCGTAGAACTAGCGGGAGCGCTGGGCGAGCAGTACTTC
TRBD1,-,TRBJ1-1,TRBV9,CASSPRQGAMGTEAFF,TGTGCCAGCAGCCCGCGACAGGGGGCAATGGGCACTGAAGCTTTCTTT
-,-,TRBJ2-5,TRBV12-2,CASRLARTSGKIQETQYF,TGTGCAAGTCGCTTAGCGAGGACTAGCGGAAAAATCCAAGAGACCCAGTACTTC
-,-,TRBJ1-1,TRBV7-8,CASSLQGGDTEAFF,TGTGCCAGCAGCTTACAGGGAGGAGACACTGAAGCTTTCTTT
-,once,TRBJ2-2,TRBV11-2,CASSYPGSTGELFF,TGTGCCAGCAGCTATCCGGGGAGCACCGGGGAGCTGTTTTTT
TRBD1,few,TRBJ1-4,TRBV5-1,CASSLQGQTNEKLFF,TGCGCCAGCAGCTTGCAGGGACAGACTAATGAAAAACTGTTTTTT
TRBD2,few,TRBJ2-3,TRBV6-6,CASSYAGDRVTQYF,TGTGCCAGCAGTTACGCGGGGGATAGGGTTACGCAGTATTTT
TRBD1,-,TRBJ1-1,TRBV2,CASCTTGGSTEAFF,TGTGCCAGCTGCACCACAGGGGGTAGCACTGAAGCTTTCTTT
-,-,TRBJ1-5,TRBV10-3,CAISESGRGSNQPQHF,TGTGCCATCAGTGAGTCAGGGCGGGGTAGCAATCAGCCCCAGCATTTT
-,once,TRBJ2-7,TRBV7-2,CASSFAGDIGTYEQYF,TGTGCCAGCAGCTTCGCAGGGGACATCGGTACCTACGAGCAGTACTTC
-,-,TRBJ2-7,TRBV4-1,CASSPGTALGYEQYF,TGCGCCAGCAGCCCGGGGACTGCCCTAGGATACGAGCAGTACTTC
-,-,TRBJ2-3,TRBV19,CASRRARGVTDTQYF,TGTGCCAGTAGAAGGGCCCGGGGAGTAACAGATACGCAGTATTTT
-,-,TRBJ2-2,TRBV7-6,CASSSTRSGELFF,TGTGCCAGCAGCTCGACAAGATCGGGGGAGCTGTTTTTT
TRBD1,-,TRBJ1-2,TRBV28,CASSLRGGRGYTF,TGTGCCAGCAGTTTGAGAGGGGGCCGTGGCTACACCTTC